A selection of T cell receptor beta chains follows, all from one sample in a study of blood T cell repertoires in COVID-19. Repertoires were generated with immunoSEQ multiplex PCR, while TCRdb's copy carries only in-frame clones and drops some. The table includes over 350,000 clones, around 86% detected once. The sample was peripheral blood. These receptors were collected from a woman aged 25 to 45 with active or convalescent COVID-19. Both conserved end residues are part of each CDR3. D genes are given only for firm matches. Rows give clone size only sometimes, using once, few, many, or a class for an expanded clone.

cdr3_length,d_call,clone_size,j_call,v_call,cdr3_aa,cdr3_nt
12,-,-,TRBJ1-2,TRBV7-8,CASSPGSYGYTF,TGTGCCAGCAGCCCCGGGTCCTATGGCTACACCTTC
14,-,-,TRBJ1-5,TRBV21-1,CASSTREGNQPQHF,TGTGCCAGCAGCACAAGGGAGGGCAATCAGCCCCAGCATTTT
16,TRBD2,once,TRBJ2-1,TRBV3-1/TRBV3-2,CASSHRRGSSYNEQFF,TGTGCCAGCAGCCACCGTCGCGGGAGCTCCTACAATGAGCAGTTCTTC
14,-,-,TRBJ1-2,TRBV18,CASSPDRTNYGYTF,TGTGCCAGCTCACCTGACAGAACTAACTATGGCTACACCTTC
15,TRBD2,once,TRBJ2-1,TRBV9,CASSPSSGGPGEQFF,TGTGCCAGCAGCCCCTCCAGCGGGGGGCCTGGTGAGCAGTTCTTC
13,-,-,TRBJ2-5,TRBV27,CASSLGTGETQYF,TGTGCCAGCAGCCTAGGGACTGGAGAGACCCAGTACTTC
14,TRBD1,-,TRBJ2-1,TRBV6-5,CASDNYQGANEQFF,TGTGCCAGCGATAATTATCAGGGGGCCAATGAGCAGTTCTTC
15,TRBD2,-,TRBJ2-7,TRBV5-1,CASSFGTSGSYEQYF,TGCGCCAGCAGCTTCGGGACTAGCGGGAGCTACGAGCAGTACTTC
17,TRBD1,-,TRBJ1-5,TRBV11-2,CASSFLGTGDSNQPQHF,TGTGCCAGCAGCTTCCTAGGGACAGGGGATAGCAATCAGCCCCAGCATTTT
14,-,once,TRBJ1-5,TRBV5-6,CASSLNQNNQPQHF,TGTGCCAGCAGCTTGAACCAGAACAATCAGCCCCAGCATTTT
16,-,-,TRBJ1-4,TRBV7-9,CASSRCTGTTNEKLFF,TGTGCCAGCAGCCGCTGCACAGGAACAACTAATGAAAAACTGTTTTTT
15,TRBD1,few,TRBJ1-2,TRBV6-6,CASSYSSGTGYGYTF,TGTGCCAGCAGTTACTCGAGCGGGACAGGCTATGGCTACACCTTC
13,-,-,TRBJ1-6,TRBV12-3/TRBV12-4,CASWADDNSPLHF,TGTGCCAGCTGGGCAGATGATAATTCACCCCTCCACTTT
13,-,-,TRBJ1-2,TRBV6-5,CASSYSSRGGYTF,TGTGCCAGCAGTTACTCGAGCCGGGGGGGCTACACCTTC
16,-,-,TRBJ1-1,TRBV6-1,CASSEDPLGGYTEAFF,TGTGCCAGCAGTGAAGATCCTCTGGGGGGGTACACTGAAGCTTTCTTT
13,TRBD1,-,TRBJ2-3,TRBV5-1,CATRGTTTDTQYF,TGCGCCACCAGGGGGACAACTACAGATACGCAGTATTTT
15,-,-,TRBJ2-3,TRBV4-1,CASSQSGVRTDTQYF,TGCGCCAGCAGCCAATCAGGGGTTCGCACAGATACGCAGTATTTT
18,-,-,TRBJ2-1,TRBV7-2,CASSFNEGHSRGRGEQFF,TGTGCCAGCAGCTTCAACGAAGGGCACTCCAGGGGAAGGGGTGAGCAGTTCTTC
15,-,-,TRBJ2-5,TRBV28,CASSFISGAGETQYF,TGTGCCAGCAGTTTCATCTCGGGAGCCGGGGAGACCCAGTACTTC
15,-,-,TRBJ2-5,TRBV3-1/TRBV3-2,CASSQNTGSLGTQYF,TGTGCCAGCAGCCAAAATACGGGATCCCTGGGGACCCAGTACTTC
14,TRBD1,-,TRBJ1-2,TRBV6-5,CASCLTGNNYGYTF,TGTGCCAGCTGCCTGACAGGGAATAACTATGGCTACACCTTC
12,-,-,TRBJ1-2,TRBV19,CASSWGRDGYTF,TGTGCCAGTAGTTGGGGGCGGGATGGCTACACCTTC
16,-,-,TRBJ2-1,TRBV3-1/TRBV3-2,CASSQPTSPNYNEQFF,TGTGCCAGCAGCCAACCAACTAGCCCTAACTACAATGAGCAGTTCTTC
15,-,few,TRBJ1-1,TRBV5-1,CASSLAGSPGTEAFF,TGCGCCAGCAGCTTGGCGGGCAGTCCGGGGACTGAAGCTTTCTTT
15,TRBD1,few,TRBJ1-3,TRBV5-1,CASSLGQGLGNTIYF,TGCGCCAGCAGCTTGGGACAGGGGCTTGGAAACACCATATATTTT
15,-,few,TRBJ1-1,TRBV5-1,CASSLDQALNTEAFF,TGCGCCAGCAGCTTGGACCAGGCCTTGAACACTGAAGCTTTCTTT
17,TRBD2,-,TRBJ2-1,TRBV27,CASSTPGRGASYNEQFF,TGTGCCAGCAGTACCCCGGGGCGGGGGGCATCCTACAATGAGCAGTTCTTC
16,TRBD1,-,TRBJ1-2,TRBV27,CASTLRQGEYNYGYTF,TGTGCCAGCACCCTACGACAGGGAGAGTATAACTATGGCTACACCTTC
12,-,-,TRBJ1-4,TRBV2,CARKTSGEKLFF,TGTGCCAGGAAGACGTCGGGTGAAAAACTGTTTTTT
14,-,-,TRBJ1-5,TRBV7-9,CASSLEGGSQPQHF,TGTGCCAGCAGCTTAGAGGGAGGAAGTCAGCCCCAGCATTTT
15,-,-,TRBJ1-6,TRBV3-1/TRBV3-2,CASSQAAQVNSPLHF,TGTGCCAGCAGCCAAGCCGCGCAGGTTAATTCACCCCTCCACTTT
14,TRBD1,-,TRBJ1-2,TRBV2,CASLGEGASYGYTF,TGTGCCAGCCTCGGAGAGGGGGCCAGCTATGGCTACACCTTC
11,-,once,TRBJ2-7,TRBV2,CASTTGFEQYF,TGTGCCAGCACCACGGGATTCGAGCAGTACTTC
16,TRBD1,few,TRBJ1-1,TRBV7-2,CASSLVLTGGNTEAFF,TGTGCCAGCAGCTTAGTACTGACAGGGGGCAACACTGAAGCTTTCTTT
15,-,few,TRBJ2-7,TRBV27,CASSTRLGKIYEQYF,TGTGCCAGCAGTACGAGACTAGGAAAAATCTACGAGCAGTACTTC
17,-,-,TRBJ2-3,TRBV7-2,CASRLTSLGASTDTQYF,TGTGCCAGCAGGCTGACCTCCCTTGGGGCTAGCACAGATACGCAGTATTTT
14,-,-,TRBJ2-1,TRBV10-2,CASNGGSYGDEQFF,TGCGCCAGCAATGGTGGTTCCTACGGTGATGAGCAGTTCTTC
13,-,-,TRBJ1-2,TRBV9,CASSVQQGYGYTF,TGTGCCAGCAGCGTACAACAGGGTTATGGCTACACCTTC
16,TRBD1,-,TRBJ1-2,TRBV4-1,CASSQDLGQLIYGYTF,TGCGCCAGCAGCCAAGATCTGGGACAGCTTATCTATGGCTACACCTTC
16,-,-,TRBJ2-7,TRBV18,CASSPRDRMSSYEQYF,TGTGCCAGCTCACCGCGGGACAGAATGAGCTCCTACGAGCAGTACTTC
13,-,-,TRBJ2-1,TRBV10-3,CAITSASYNEQFF,TGTGCCATCACTAGCGCCTCCTACAATGAGCAGTTCTTC
16,-,-,TRBJ2-7,TRBV10-2,CASSEGDWYTFGEQYF,TGCGCCAGCAGTGAGGGGGACTGGTACACTTTTGGCGAGCAGTACTTC
11,-,-,TRBJ2-7,TRBV12-3/TRBV12-4,CASTGSYEQYF,TGTGCCAGCACCGGCTCCTACGAGCAGTACTTC
15,-,-,TRBJ1-4,TRBV19,CASRRGRAYNEKLFF,TGTGCCAGTCGAAGGGGCAGGGCATATAATGAAAAACTGTTTTTT
14,TRBD1,once,TRBJ1-2,TRBV14,CASEGDRDGYGYTF,TGTGCCAGTGAAGGGGACAGGGACGGCTATGGCTACACCTTC
14,TRBD2,few,TRBJ2-1,TRBV10-1,CASSESTSGLRQFF,TGCGCCAGCAGTGAGTCGACTAGCGGGCTAAGGCAGTTCTTC
11,-,-,TRBJ2-7,TRBV25-1,CASSDGVQQYF,TGTGCCAGCAGTGATGGAGTCCAGCAGTACTTC
14,TRBD1,-,TRBJ1-2,TRBV25-1,CASRGPTGSYGYTF,TGTGCCAGCAGGGGACCGACAGGGTCCTATGGCTACACCTTC
12,-,-,TRBJ1-1,TRBV10-2,CASSGGPTEAFF,TGCGCCAGCAGTGGGGGGCCCACTGAAGCTTTCTTT